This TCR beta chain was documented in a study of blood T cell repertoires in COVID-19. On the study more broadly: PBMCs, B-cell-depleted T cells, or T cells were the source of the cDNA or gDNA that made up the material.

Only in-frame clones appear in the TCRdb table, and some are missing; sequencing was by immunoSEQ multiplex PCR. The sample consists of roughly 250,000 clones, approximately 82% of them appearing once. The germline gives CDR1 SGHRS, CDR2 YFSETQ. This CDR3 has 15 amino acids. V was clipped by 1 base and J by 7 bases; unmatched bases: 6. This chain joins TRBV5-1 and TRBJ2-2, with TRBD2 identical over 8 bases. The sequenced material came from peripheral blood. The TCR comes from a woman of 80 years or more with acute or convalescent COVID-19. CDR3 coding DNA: TGCGCCAGCAGCTTGTACCCGGGAGGGGTCGGGGAGCTGTTTTTT. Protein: CASSLYPGGVGELFF.